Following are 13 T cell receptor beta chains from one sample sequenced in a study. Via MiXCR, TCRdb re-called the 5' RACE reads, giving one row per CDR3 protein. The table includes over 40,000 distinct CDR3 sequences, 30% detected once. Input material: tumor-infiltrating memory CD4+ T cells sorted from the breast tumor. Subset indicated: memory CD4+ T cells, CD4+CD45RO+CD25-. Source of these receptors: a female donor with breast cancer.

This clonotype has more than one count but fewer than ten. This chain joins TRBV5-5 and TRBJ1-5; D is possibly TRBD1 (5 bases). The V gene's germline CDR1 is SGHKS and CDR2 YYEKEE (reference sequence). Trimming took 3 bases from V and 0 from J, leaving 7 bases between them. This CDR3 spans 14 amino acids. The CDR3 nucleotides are TGTGCCAGCAGCTCCAGGGTTAGCAATCAGCCCCAGCATTTT. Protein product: CASSSRVSNQPQHF.

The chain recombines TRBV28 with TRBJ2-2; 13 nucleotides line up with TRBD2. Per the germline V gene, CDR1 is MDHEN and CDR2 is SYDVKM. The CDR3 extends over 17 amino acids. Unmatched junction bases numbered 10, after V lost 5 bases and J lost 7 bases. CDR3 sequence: CASSKPGLAGSHGELFF. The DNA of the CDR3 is TGTGCCAGCAGTAAGCCGGGACTAGCGGGATCCCACGGGGAGCTGTTTTTT.

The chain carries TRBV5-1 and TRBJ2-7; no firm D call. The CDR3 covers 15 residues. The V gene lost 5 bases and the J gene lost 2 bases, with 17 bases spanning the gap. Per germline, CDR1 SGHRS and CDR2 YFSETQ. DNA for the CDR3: TGCGCCAGCAGACCTACCCCCGGAGCAGCCTACGAGCAGTACTTC. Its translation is CASRPTPGAAYEQYF.

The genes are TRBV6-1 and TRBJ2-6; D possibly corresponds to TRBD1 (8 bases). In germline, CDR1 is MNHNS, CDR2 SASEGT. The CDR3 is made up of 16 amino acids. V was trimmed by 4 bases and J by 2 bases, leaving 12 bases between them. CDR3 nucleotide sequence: TGTGCCAGCAGTGGTACAGGGGGGGCTGGGGCCAACGTCCTGACTTTC. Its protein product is CASSGTGGAGANVLTF.

The CDR3 sequence: CASSLAGLGSNQPQHF. The CDR3 DNA is TGCGCCAGCAGCTTGGCGGGGCTTGGGAGCAATCAGCCCCAGCATTTT. The V call is TRBV5-1, the J call TRBJ1-5; tentative D call: TRBD1 (5 bases). Germline loops: CDR1 SGHRS, CDR2 YFSETQ. Trimming took 0 bases from V and 1 from J, leaving 11 bases between them. This CDR3 region has 16 residues.

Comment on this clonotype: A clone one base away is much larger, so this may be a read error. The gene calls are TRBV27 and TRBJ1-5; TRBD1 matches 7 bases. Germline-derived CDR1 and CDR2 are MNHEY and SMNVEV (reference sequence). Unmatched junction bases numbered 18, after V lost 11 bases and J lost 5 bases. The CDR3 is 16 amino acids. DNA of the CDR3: TGTGCCGGCGGCCTCCAGGGGGTTAGTTCCCATCAGCCCCAGCATTTT. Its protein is CAGGLQGVSSHQPQHF.

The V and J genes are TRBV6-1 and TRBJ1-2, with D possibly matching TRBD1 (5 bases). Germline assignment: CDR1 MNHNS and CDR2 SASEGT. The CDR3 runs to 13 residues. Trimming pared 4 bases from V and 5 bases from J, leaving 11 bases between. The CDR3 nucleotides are TGTGCCAGCAGTGTTGGGACGGTATATGGCTACACCTTC. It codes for CASSVGTVYGYTF.

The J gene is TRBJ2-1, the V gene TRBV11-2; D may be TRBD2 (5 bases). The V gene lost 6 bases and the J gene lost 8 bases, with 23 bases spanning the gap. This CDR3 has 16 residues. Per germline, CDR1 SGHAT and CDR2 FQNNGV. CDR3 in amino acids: CASRFPGRGRGDEQFF. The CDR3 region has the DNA TGTGCCAGCAGGTTTCCCGGACGGGGTCGTGGTGATGAGCAGTTCTTC.

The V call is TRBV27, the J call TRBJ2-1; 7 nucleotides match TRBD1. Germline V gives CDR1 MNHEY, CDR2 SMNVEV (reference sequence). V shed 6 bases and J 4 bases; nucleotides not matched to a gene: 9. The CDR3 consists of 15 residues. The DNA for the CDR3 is TGTGCCAGCAGACTCACGGGACAGTTATACAATGAGCAGTTCTTC. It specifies CASRLTGQLYNEQFF.

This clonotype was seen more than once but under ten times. This chain's CDR3 is CASSFGRGGMSTEAFF. CDR3 sequence (DNA): TGCGCCAGCAGCTTTGGCCGGGGTGGGATGTCCACTGAAGCTTTCTTT. The rearrangement links TRBV5-1 to TRBJ1-1; no reliable D call. The CDR3 is 16 amino acids. Trimming took off 2 bases at V and 4 bases at J, with 18 bases between the two ends. CDR1 SGHRS and CDR2 YFSETQ come from the germline V gene.

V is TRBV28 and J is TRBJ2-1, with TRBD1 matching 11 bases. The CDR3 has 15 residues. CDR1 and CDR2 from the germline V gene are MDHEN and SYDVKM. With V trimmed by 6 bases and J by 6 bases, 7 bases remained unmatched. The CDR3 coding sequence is TGTGCCAGCAGGAAACCGGGACAGGGGGGCAATGAGCAGTTCTTC. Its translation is CASRKPGQGGNEQFF.

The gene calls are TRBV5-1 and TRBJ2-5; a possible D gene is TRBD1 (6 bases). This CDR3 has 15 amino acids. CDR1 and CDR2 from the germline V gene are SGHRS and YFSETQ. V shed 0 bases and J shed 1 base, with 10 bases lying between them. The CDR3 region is CASSLARTAQETQYF. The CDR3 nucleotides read TGCGCCAGCAGCTTGGCACGGACAGCCCAAGAGACCCAGTACTTC.

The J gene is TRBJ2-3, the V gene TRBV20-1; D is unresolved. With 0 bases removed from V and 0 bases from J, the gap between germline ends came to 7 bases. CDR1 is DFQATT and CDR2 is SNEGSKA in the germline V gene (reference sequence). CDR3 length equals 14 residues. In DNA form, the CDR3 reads TGCAGTGCTAGAGATACTCGAAGCACAGATACGCAGTATTTT. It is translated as CSARDTRSTDTQYF.